This T cell receptor beta chain was identified in a study of T cell clusters in autoimmune cytopenias. Study at large: The median distinct TRB clonotype count was about 2,400 per sample, from a median around 52,000 reads. General study results and limits: No experiment has yet validated the function of the T cell clusters defined in silico. No cluster-lack signature appeared between secondary cytopenia and chronic lymphocytic leukemia patients, apparently due to lymphoma masking. TRB repertoire shifts in secondary cytopenia and chronic lymphocytic leukemia mostly reflected lymphoma, not autoimmunity.

TRB was amplified from about 250 ng of peripheral blood genomic DNA per sample. This clonotype registers medium-sized by frequency. Its specificity is unknown. Multiplex touch-down PCR amplified TRB using TRB-A and TRB-B pools in one tube. TCRdb re-called the multiplex PCR reads and catalogs CDR3 proteins one per entry, DNA excluded. The sample has about 8,400 distinct CDR3 sequences. The sample was peripheral blood. The source is a human donor with an autoimmune cytopenia or autoimmune hepatitis (not recorded which).

The CDR3 spells CASSNTFSGNTIYF. This chain links TRBV19 with TRBJ1-3. CDR3 length: 14 amino acids. Germline CDR1 reads LNHDA; CDR2 reads SQIVND (reference sequence).